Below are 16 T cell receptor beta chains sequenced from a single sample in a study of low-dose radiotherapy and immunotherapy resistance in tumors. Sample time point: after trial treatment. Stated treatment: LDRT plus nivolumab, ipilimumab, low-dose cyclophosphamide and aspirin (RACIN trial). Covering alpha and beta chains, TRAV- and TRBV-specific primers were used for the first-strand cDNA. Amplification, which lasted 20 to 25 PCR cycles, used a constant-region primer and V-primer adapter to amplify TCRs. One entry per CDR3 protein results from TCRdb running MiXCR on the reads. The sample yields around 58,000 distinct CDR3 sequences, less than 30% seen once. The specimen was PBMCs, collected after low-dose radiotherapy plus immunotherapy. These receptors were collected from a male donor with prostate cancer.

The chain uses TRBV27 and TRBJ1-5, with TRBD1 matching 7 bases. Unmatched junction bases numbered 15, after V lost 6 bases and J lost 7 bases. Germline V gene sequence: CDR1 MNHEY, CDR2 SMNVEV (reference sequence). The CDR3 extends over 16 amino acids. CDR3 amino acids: CASSSRRGRYRQPQHF. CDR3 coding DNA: TGTGCCAGCAGCTCTCGGAGGGGGCGGTATCGGCAGCCCCAGCATTTT.

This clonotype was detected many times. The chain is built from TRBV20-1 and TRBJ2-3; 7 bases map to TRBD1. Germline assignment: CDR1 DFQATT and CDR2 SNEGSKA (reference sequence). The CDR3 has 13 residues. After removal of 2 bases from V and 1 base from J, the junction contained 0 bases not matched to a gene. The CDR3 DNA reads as TGCAGTGCTAGAACAGGGGGCACAGATACGCAGTATTTT. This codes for CSARTGGTDTQYF.

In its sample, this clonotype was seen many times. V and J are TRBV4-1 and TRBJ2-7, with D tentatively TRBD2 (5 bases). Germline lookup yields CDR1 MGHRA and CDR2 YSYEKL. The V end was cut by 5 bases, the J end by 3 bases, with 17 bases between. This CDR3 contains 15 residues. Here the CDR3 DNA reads TGCGCCAGCAGCTACCACGGACTCGACAACTACGAGCAGTACTTC. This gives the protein CASSYHGLDNYEQYF.

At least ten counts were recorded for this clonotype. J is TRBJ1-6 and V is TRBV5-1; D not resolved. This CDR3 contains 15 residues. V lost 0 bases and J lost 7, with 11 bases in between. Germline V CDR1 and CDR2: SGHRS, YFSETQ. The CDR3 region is CASSLGGRTNSPLHF. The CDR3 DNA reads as TGCGCCAGCAGCTTGGGGGGAAGGACCAATTCACCCCTCCACTTT. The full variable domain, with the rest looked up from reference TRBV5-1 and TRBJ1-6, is KAGVTQTPRYLIKTRGQQVTLSCSPISGHRSVSWYQQTPGQGLQFLFEYFSETQRNKGNFPGRFSGRQFSNSRSEMNVSTLELGDSALYLCASSLGGRTNSPLHFGNGTRLTVT.

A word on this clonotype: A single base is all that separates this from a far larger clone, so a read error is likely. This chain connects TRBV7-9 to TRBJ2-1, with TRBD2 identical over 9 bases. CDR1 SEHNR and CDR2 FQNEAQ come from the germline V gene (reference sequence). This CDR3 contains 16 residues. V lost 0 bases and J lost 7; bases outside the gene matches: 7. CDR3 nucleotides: TGTGCCAGCAGCTTAGCCCGGGGACTAGCTCAGAATGAGCAGTTCTTC. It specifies CASSLARGLAQNEQFF.

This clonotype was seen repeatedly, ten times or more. The CDR3 DNA reads TGTGCCAGCAGTCCTAACCTGACAGGGGGCCTCTACGAGCAGTACTTC. This gives the protein CASSPNLTGGLYEQYF. This sequence joins TRBV6-2 or TRBV6-3 and TRBJ2-7; 10 bases are shared with TRBD1. This CDR3 is 16 amino acids long. CDR1 and CDR2 (germline): MNHEY, SVGEGT. V trimming: 5 bases; J trimming: 3 bases; junction bases outside the gene matches: 10.

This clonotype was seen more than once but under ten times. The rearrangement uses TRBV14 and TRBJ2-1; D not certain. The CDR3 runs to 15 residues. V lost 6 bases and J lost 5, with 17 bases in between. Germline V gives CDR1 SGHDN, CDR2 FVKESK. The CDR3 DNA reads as TGTGCCAGCAGTCCCTTAGGCAGCCAGAACAATGAGCAGTTCTTC. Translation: CASSPLGSQNNEQFF.

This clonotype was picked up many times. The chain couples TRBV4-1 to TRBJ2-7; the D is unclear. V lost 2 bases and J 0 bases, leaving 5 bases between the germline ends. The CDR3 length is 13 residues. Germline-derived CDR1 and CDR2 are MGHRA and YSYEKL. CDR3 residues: CASSQQSSYEQYF. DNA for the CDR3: TGCGCCAGCAGCCAACAGAGCTCCTACGAGCAGTACTTC.

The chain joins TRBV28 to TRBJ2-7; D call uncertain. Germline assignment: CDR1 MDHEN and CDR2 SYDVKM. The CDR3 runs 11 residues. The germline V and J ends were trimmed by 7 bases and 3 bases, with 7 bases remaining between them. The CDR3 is CASIGGYEQYF. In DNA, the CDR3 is TGTGCCAGCATCGGCGGCTACGAGCAGTACTTC.

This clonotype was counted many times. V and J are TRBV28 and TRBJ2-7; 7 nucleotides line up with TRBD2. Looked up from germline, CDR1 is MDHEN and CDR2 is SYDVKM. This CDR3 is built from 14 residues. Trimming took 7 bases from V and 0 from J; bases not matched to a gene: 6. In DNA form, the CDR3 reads TGTGCCAGCATCGACGGGAGGCTCTCCTACGAGCAGTACTTC. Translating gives CASIDGRLSYEQYF.

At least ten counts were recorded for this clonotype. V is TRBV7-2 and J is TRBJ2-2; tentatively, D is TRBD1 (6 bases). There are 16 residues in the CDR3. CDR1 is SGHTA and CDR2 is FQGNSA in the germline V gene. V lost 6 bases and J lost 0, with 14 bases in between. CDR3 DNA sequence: TGTGCCAGCAGGAATTATGGGGGCGCGAACACCGGGGAGCTGTTTTTT. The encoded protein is CASRNYGGANTGELFF.

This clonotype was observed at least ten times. The CDR3 reads CASTGGSTDTQYF. DNA of the CDR3: TGTGCCAGCACTGGGGGAAGCACAGATACGCAGTATTTT. This sequence joins TRBV28 and TRBJ2-3; D possibly matches TRBD1 or TRBD2 (5 bases each). The CDR3 has 13 residues. V dropped 7 bases and J dropped 0 bases, with 8 bases sitting between them. Germline-derived CDR1 and CDR2 are MDHEN and SYDVKM.

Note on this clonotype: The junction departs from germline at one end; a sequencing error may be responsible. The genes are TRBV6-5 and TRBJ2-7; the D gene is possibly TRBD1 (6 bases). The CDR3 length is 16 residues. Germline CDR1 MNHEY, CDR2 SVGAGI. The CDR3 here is CASRKARGFNTGELYF. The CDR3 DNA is TGTGCCAGCAGAAAAGCTAGGGGGTTTAACACCGGGGAGCTGTACTTC.

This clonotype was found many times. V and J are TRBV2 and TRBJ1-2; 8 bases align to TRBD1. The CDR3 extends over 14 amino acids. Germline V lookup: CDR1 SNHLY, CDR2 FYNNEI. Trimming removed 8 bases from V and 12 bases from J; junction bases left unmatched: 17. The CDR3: CASCRRQTGERHTF. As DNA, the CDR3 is TGTGCCAGCTGCCGCCGACAGACAGGGGAAAGGCACACCTTC.

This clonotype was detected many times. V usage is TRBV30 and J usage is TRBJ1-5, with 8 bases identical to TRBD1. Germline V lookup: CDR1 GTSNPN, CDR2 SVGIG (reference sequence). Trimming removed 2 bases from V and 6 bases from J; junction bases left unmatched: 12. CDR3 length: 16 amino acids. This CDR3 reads CAWSSKAGGLFQPQHF. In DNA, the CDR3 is TGTGCCTGGAGTTCCAAGGCAGGGGGCTTGTTTCAGCCCCAGCATTTT.

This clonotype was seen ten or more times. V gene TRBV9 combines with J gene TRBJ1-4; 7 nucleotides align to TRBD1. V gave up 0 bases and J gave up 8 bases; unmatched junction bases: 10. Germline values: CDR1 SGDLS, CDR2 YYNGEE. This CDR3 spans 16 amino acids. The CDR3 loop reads CASSVGGGGVSEKLFF. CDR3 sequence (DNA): TGTGCCAGCAGCGTAGGTGGAGGGGGCGTATCAGAAAAACTGTTTTTT.